This T cell receptor beta chain was obtained from a study of T-cell reconstitution after alpha-beta-depleted transplantation in children. General study points: Surviving recipient T cells and thymic progenitors underlay high day-60 TCRbeta diversity in some patients. Newly produced T cells mostly provided counts and TCRbeta diversity after one year, as hyperexpanded clones declined. About two months after transplant, alpha-beta T cells reportedly came from several hundred expanded graft clones.

This sample's TCRbeta library carried unique molecular identifier barcodes. Using its own MiXCR run on the PCR reads, TCRdb lists one record per CDR3 protein. The data show 250,000 to 400,000 distinct CDR3 sequences, around 25% seen once. This clonotype was counted at least ten times. Its antigen is currently unknown. The sequences come from PBMCs, mostly from graft donor cells, collected 180 days after TCRalphabeta/CD19-depleted stem cell transplant. This TCR was sampled from a male patient between 10 and 17 years old who had a stem cell transplant for acute lymphoblastic leukemia, so the T cells may come from the graft donor.

CDR3 in amino acids: CASSQGPLETQYF. Written as DNA, the CDR3 is TGCGCCAGCAGCCAAGGGCCCCTGGAGACCCAGTACTTC. V gene TRBV4-1 combines with J gene TRBJ2-5; D not resolved. The CDR3 runs 13 residues. Trimming pared 1 base from V and 5 bases from J, leaving 8 bases between. The V gene's germline CDR1 is MGHRA and CDR2 YSYEKL.